One and the same sample provided the 31 T cell receptor beta chains below, sequenced in a study of Ad26.COV2.S vaccination and SARS-CoV-2 variants. Profiling relied on immunoSEQ multiplex PCR, and the TCRdb table lists in-frame clones only, not all of them. The repertoire holds roughly 380,000 clones, with roughly 84% as singletons. Specified treatment: around 19 received Ad26.COV2.S at low or high dose, single or two shots; about five received placebo; per-sample allocation not given. Sampling happened 63 days after the first vaccine or placebo injection. Sequencing was performed on peripheral blood, taken in a trial of Ad26.COV2.S vaccine versus placebo. The origin of the receptors is a person between 18 and 59 years old who received the Ad26.COV2.S COVID-19 vaccine or a placebo.

This clone has only a few counts. V is TRBV19 and J is TRBJ1-5; D gene ambiguous. In germline, CDR1 is LNHDA, CDR2 SQIVND (reference sequence). V gave up 0 bases and J gave up 7 bases, with 10 bases separating them. There are 14 residues in the CDR3. CDR3 sequence: CASSIDPGWQPQHF. The CDR3 nucleotides are TGTGCCAGTAGTATAGATCCCGGGTGGCAGCCCCAGCATTTT.

The rearrangement links TRBV10-3 to TRBJ1-4, with D possibly matching TRBD1 (5 bases). Germline V gene lookup returns CDR1 ENHRY and CDR2 SYGVKD. Trimming removed 10 bases from V and 8 bases from J, with 14 bases in between. The CDR3 is 12 amino acids. DNA for the CDR3: TGTGCCACCGCATTGGGGGAGGAAAAACTGTTTTTT. This codes for CATALGEEKLFF.

This clone is a singleton in its sample. J is TRBJ1-6 and V is TRBV19; TRBD1 agrees at 8 bases. Losses at the gene ends were 7 bases for V and 10 bases for J; bases not matched to a gene: 12. The germline CDR1 and CDR2 sequences are LNHDA and SQIVND (reference sequence). CDR3 length: 15 residues. This CDR3 reads CASMTRSGGRSPLHF. CDR3 nucleotide sequence: TGTGCCAGTATGACAAGGTCAGGGGGCCGATCACCCCTCCACTTT. Complete variable domain (other parts from reference TRBV19 and TRBJ1-6): DGGITQSPKYLFRKEGQNVTLSCEQNLNHDAMYWYRQDPGQGLRLIYYSQIVNDFQKGDIAEGYSVSREKKESFPLTVTSAQKNPTAFYLCASMTRSGGRSPLHFGNGTRLTVT.

CDR3 loop: CASRYTTTYEQYF. The DNA for the CDR3 is TGTGCCAGCAGATACACAACTACCTACGAGCAGTACTTC. The gene calls are TRBV6-6 and TRBJ2-7; D gene uncertain. Trimming removed 6 bases from V and 2 bases from J, with 11 bases in between. The CDR3 consists of 13 residues. In germline, CDR1 is MNHNY, CDR2 SVGAGI (reference sequence).

This CDR3 is CASRSIREVQETQYF. CDR3 DNA: TGTGCCAGCAGATCTATACGAGAAGTACAAGAGACCCAGTACTTC. V usage is TRBV7-9 and J usage is TRBJ2-5; unclear D gene. The CDR3 spans 15 residues. The germline V gene has CDR1 SEHNR and CDR2 FQNEAQ (reference sequence). The ends were cut back, 6 bases at V and 2 bases at J, with 16 bases in the middle.

This sequence joins TRBV18 and TRBJ1-2; the match to TRBD1 covers 12 bases. The trim removed 3 bases at V and 5 bases at J, leaving 7 bases unmatched. Germline V gene data show CDR1 as KGHSH and CDR2 as LQKENI. The CDR3 has 16 amino acids. DNA of the CDR3: TGTGCCAGCTCACCGGCCGGGACAGGGGGCCGATATGGCTACACCTTC. Translating it yields CASSPAGTGGRYGYTF.

The gene calls are TRBV5-4 and TRBJ2-3, with D perhaps TRBD2 (5 bases). V was trimmed by 7 bases and J by 0 bases, leaving 15 bases between them. The CDR3 loop spans 15 amino acids. Germline CDR1 and CDR2: SGHNT and YYREEE (reference sequence). DNA for the CDR3: TGTGCCAGCTCCGCCCCGGGGATTAGCACAGATACGCAGTATTTT. It specifies CASSAPGISTDTQYF. Complete variable domain (other parts from reference TRBV5-4 and TRBJ2-3): ETGVTQSPTHLIKTRGQQVTLRCSSQSGHNTVSWYQQALGQGPQFIFQYYREEENGRGNFPPRFSGLQFPNYSSELNVNALELDDSALYLCASSAPGISTDTQYFGPGTRLTVL.

This chain joins TRBV13 and TRBJ1-2; 8 nucleotides match TRBD1. The CDR3 runs to 14 residues. The germline V gene has CDR1 PRHDT and CDR2 FYEKMQ (reference sequence). The trim removed 5 bases at V and 8 bases at J, leaving 10 bases unmatched. CDR3 sequence reads: CASSGLTGGEGYTF. Here the CDR3 DNA reads TGTGCCAGCAGCGGCCTTACAGGGGGTGAAGGCTACACCTTC.

The rearrangement uses TRBV30 and TRBJ1-1; perhaps TRBD1 as D (5 bases). Germline V gene data show CDR1 as GTSNPN and CDR2 as SVGIG (reference sequence). Trimming left V 4 bases short and J 1 base short, with 25 bases between. This CDR3 comprises 18 residues. The DNA of the CDR3 is TGTGCCTGGACCCGGTCGGGGCTAAGGACCCAAAGGAACACTGAAGCTTTCTTT. The encoded protein is CAWTRSGLRTQRNTEAFF.

V is TRBV28 and J is TRBJ2-1; no firm D call. Germline-derived CDR1 and CDR2 are MDHEN and SYDVKM. Trimming left V 1 base short and J 7 bases short, with 8 bases between. The CDR3 has 13 residues. The CDR3 spells CASSLYALNEQFF. CDR3 in DNA: TGTGCCAGCAGTTTATACGCTCTTAATGAGCAGTTCTTC. The full variable domain, in which reference TRBV28 and TRBJ2-1 provide the parts outside the CDR3, is DVKVTQSSRYLVKRTGEKVFLECVQDMDHENMFWYRQDPGLGLRLIYFSYDVKMKEKGDIPEGYSVSREKKERFSLILESASTNQTSMYLCASSLYALNEQFFGPGTRLTVL.

This clone was observed a single time. J is TRBJ2-3 and V is TRBV7-6; the match to TRBD2 covers 13 bases. Germline CDR1 and CDR2: SGHVS and FNYEAQ. The J segment lost 0 bases and the V segment lost 5 bases, leaving 11 bases of the junction unmatched. This CDR3 comprises 19 residues. CDR3 sequence (DNA): TGTGCCAGCAGCGGCCGTGGGACTAGCGGGACCTCGAGCACAGATACGCAGTATTTT. It encodes CASSGRGTSGTSSTDTQYF.

The chain employs TRBV3-1 (or the pseudogene TRBV3-2) and TRBJ2-1; 8 bases align to TRBD2. The CDR3 has 19 amino acids. Losses at the gene ends were 0 bases for V and 1 base for J; bases not matched to a gene: 11. CDR1 is LGHDT, CDR2 YNNKEL, per germline (reference sequence). CDR3 amino acids: CASSQDPGLAGGSYNEQFF. The CDR3 coding sequence is TGTGCCAGCAGCCAAGACCCAGGGCTAGCGGGTGGGTCCTACAATGAGCAGTTCTTC.

The chain carries TRBV28 and TRBJ1-2; D is unresolved. The CDR3 has 15 amino acids. The V gene's germline CDR1 is MDHEN and CDR2 SYDVKM. The V gene lost 2 bases and the J gene lost 5 bases, with 15 bases spanning the gap. CDR3 in DNA: TGTGCCAGCAGTTTAACTCAGGCGATTACTTATGGCTACACCTTC. It specifies CASSLTQAITYGYTF.

The CDR3 nucleotides are TGTGCCAGCAGATACTACGAGCAGTACTTC. This sequence encodes CASRYYEQYF. V and J are TRBV25-1 and TRBJ2-7, with D hard to call. Germline V gene lookup returns CDR1 MGHDK and CDR2 SYGVNS. V was trimmed by 6 bases and J by 3 bases, leaving 3 bases between them. The CDR3 covers 10 residues.

The chain employs TRBV19 and TRBJ1-5; D not certain. CDR1 and CDR2 from the germline V gene are LNHDA and SQIVND (reference sequence). Between the trimmed V and J ends, which lost 4 bases and 5 bases, there was a span of 9 bases. The CDR3 loop spans 13 amino acids. CDR3: CASSTWADQPQHF. CDR3 bases: TGTGCCAGTAGTACTTGGGCCGATCAGCCCCAGCATTTT.

This clone was found once. The chain employs TRBV10-3 and TRBJ2-7, with a weak D call TRBD2 (6 bases). Germline V gives CDR1 ENHRY, CDR2 SYGVKD. Trimming stripped 0 bases from V and 3 bases from J, with 9 bases between. CDR3 size: 14 residues. The CDR3 sequence: CAISESGTVYEQYF. The CDR3 DNA is TGTGCCATCAGTGAGTCGGGGACTGTCTACGAGCAGTACTTC.

The chain has TRBV15 and TRBJ2-2; 7 nucleotides align to TRBD1. The germline CDR1 and CDR2 sequences are LNHNV and YYDKDF (reference sequence). The CDR3 has 15 residues. Trimming cost V 5 bases and J 5 bases; bases outside gene matches: 8. This CDR3 reads CATSSGTELTGELFF. The DNA for the CDR3 is TGTGCCACCAGCTCCGGGACAGAACTAACCGGGGAGCTGTTTTTT.

V usage is TRBV7-9 and J usage is TRBJ1-5; D uncertain. The V and J ends lost 5 bases and 5 bases respectively, with 16 bases between them. Germline V lookup: CDR1 SEHNR, CDR2 FQNEAQ (reference sequence). The CDR3 contains 15 residues. The CDR3 sequence is CASSPVLGGHQPQHF. The CDR3 nucleotides read TGTGCCAGCAGCCCGGTCCTTGGAGGACATCAGCCCCAGCATTTT. Full variable domain (rest looked up from reference TRBV7-9 and TRBJ1-5): DTGVSQNPRHKITKRGQNVTFRCDPISEHNRLYWYRQTLGQGPEFLTYFQNEAQLEKSRLLSDRFSAERPKGSFSTLEIQRTEQGDSAMYLCASSPVLGGHQPQHFGDGTRLSIL.

This rearrangement joins TRBV12-5 to TRBJ2-3, with 8 bases matching TRBD2. From germline, CDR1 is LGHNT and CDR2 FRNRAP. The CDR3 spans 14 residues. V lost 6 bases and J lost 2; bases outside the gene matches: 4. The CDR3 sequence is CASGQRGTTDTQYF. In nucleotides, the CDR3 is TGTGCTAGTGGGCAGCGGGGGACCACAGATACGCAGTATTTT.

This sequence joins TRBV6-2 or TRBV6-3 and TRBJ2-3; TRBD2 matches 7 bases. The J segment lost 4 bases and the V segment lost 3 bases, leaving 10 bases of the junction unmatched. The CDR3 covers 16 residues. The germline CDR1 and CDR2 sequences are MNHEY and SVGEGT. Here the CDR3 DNA reads TGTGCCAGCAGTTATGGGGTGGAGGCGGGAGCAGATACGCAGTATTTT. Its translation: CASSYGVEAGADTQYF.

Here the CDR3 DNA reads TGTGCCAGCAGCTTGGCCCAGGGGGCGGGCTATGGCTACACCTTC. As protein: CASSLAQGAGYGYTF. The chain carries TRBV5-4 and TRBJ1-2; 8 bases agree with TRBD1. Germline V gives CDR1 SGHNT, CDR2 YYREEE (reference sequence). The CDR3 loop spans 15 amino acids. V gave up 0 bases and J gave up 4 bases; unmatched junction bases: 5.

This clone was recorded only once. The chain recombines TRBV23-1 with TRBJ2-2; perhaps D is TRBD1 or TRBD2 (5 bases each). TRBV23-1 is recorded as an ORF, its role being uncertain. V dropped 10 bases and J dropped 0 bases, with 15 bases sitting between them. The CDR3 has 15 residues. As DNA, the CDR3 is TGCGCCACCACACGGCAGGGAGCGAACACCGGGGAGCTGTTTTTT. This encodes CATTRQGANTGELFF.

The chain couples TRBV28 to TRBJ1-4; 11 nucleotides line up with TRBD1. This CDR3 is built from 17 residues. V lost 3 bases and J lost 4; bases outside the gene matches: 7. Germline CDR1 is MDHEN and CDR2 is SYDVKM. CDR3 region: CASSFGQGAIGNEKLFF. The CDR3 nucleotides are TGTGCCAGCAGTTTTGGACAGGGGGCCATTGGTAATGAAAAACTGTTTTTT.

This clone was detected once. The chain is built from TRBV7-2 and TRBJ1-3, with no clear D. Germline CDR1 SGHTA, CDR2 FQGNSA. This CDR3 has 13 residues. The V and J ends lost 1 base and 6 bases respectively, with 7 bases between them. The CDR3 DNA sequence: TGTGCCAGCAGCTTAGTTCCCCAAAACACCATATATTTT. Translation gives CASSLVPQNTIYF.

This clone was recorded a few times. The V gene is TRBV6-2 or TRBV6-3, the J gene TRBJ2-7; a possible D gene is TRBD1 (5 bases). Germline V lookup: CDR1 MNHEY, CDR2 SVGEGT. The CDR3 consists of 14 residues. V was pared by 4 bases and J by 1 base, with 11 bases between. As DNA, the CDR3 is TGTGCCAGCAGTTTTCCGGACAAGTCCTACGAGCAGTACTTC. This sequence encodes CASSFPDKSYEQYF.

The chain has TRBV19 and TRBJ1-4; D unclear. CDR1 and CDR2 from the germline V gene are LNHDA and SQIVND (reference sequence). The CDR3 is 14 amino acids. V was cut by 5 bases and J by 2 bases, with 9 bases left in between. The CDR3 sequence is CASSPIDTNEKLFF. CDR3 DNA: TGTGCCAGTAGTCCGATCGATACTAATGAAAAACTGTTTTTT.

V usage is TRBV18 and J usage is TRBJ2-7; TRBD1 is a possible D gene (6 bases). V was pared by 1 base and J by 0 bases, with 10 bases between. Germline V gives CDR1 KGHSH, CDR2 LQKENI. The CDR3 is made up of 15 amino acids. The CDR3 protein is CASSPQQGGSYEQYF. The CDR3 DNA sequence: TGTGCCAGCTCACCACAACAGGGCGGCTCCTACGAGCAGTACTTC.

Comment on this clone: The junction differs from germline at one of its ends, possibly a read error. The rearrangement uses TRBV7-7 and TRBJ2-5; 8 bases agree with TRBD2. This CDR3 is 15 amino acids long. Germline V lookup: CDR1 SSHAT, CDR2 FNYEAQ (reference sequence). CDR3 in amino acids: CASSLARGAQETQYF. The CDR3, as DNA: TGTGCTAGCAGCTTAGCGCGGGGGGCACAAGAGACCCAGTACTTC.

This clone was found many times. The rearrangement uses TRBV11-2 and TRBJ1-4; D remains ambiguous. The CDR3 consists of 13 residues. Germline-derived CDR1 and CDR2 are SGHAT and FQNNGV. Trimming pared 5 bases from V and 8 bases from J, leaving 12 bases between. In DNA, the CDR3 is TGTGCCAGCAGCCAGGACGTCAACGAAAAACTGTTTTTT. Translated: CASSQDVNEKLFF.

V gene TRBV7-2 combines with J gene TRBJ1-5; 9 bases map to TRBD1. The germline V gene encodes CDR1 SGHTA and CDR2 FQGNSA. The CDR3 runs to 16 residues. After removal of 5 bases from V and 6 bases from J, the junction contained 11 bases not matched to a gene. The CDR3 protein is CASSPQGALRAQPQHF. CDR3 bases: TGTGCCAGCAGCCCACAGGGGGCTTTGAGGGCTCAGCCCCAGCATTTT.

This CDR3 is CASSLARPSEGYEQYF. The CDR3 bases are TGTGCCAGCAGCTTAGCGAGGCCTAGCGAAGGATACGAGCAGTACTTC. This chain uses TRBV7-8 with TRBJ2-7, with a possible D match to TRBD2 (6 bases). Per germline, CDR1 SGHVS and CDR2 FQNEAQ. The CDR3 runs to 16 residues. V lost 0 bases and J 4 bases, leaving 16 bases between the germline ends.